A single TCR beta chain is shown here with its context. What it binds is not known. These data originate in a study of T cells expressing NK-cell markers. About the research overall: Cells sorted as CD3+CD56+NKG2C+, CD3+CD56+NKG2C- and CD3+CD56-NKG2C+ T cells supplied the TCR beta repertoires. Points from the study as a whole: The leading position in the CD3+CD56-NKG2C+ fraction of several donors also went to these clonotypes.

The germline gives CDR1 SGHDT, CDR2 YYEEEE. The CDR3 has 13 amino acids. TCRdb processed the 5' RACE reads again and assigns one entry to each CDR3 protein, with no DNA. The repertoire table contains a few hundred thousand distinct CDR3 sequences. Material: blood T cells: a sorted CD56 or NKG2C T cell subset, CD4+ or CD8+ T cells, or bulk PBMC T cells (not recorded which). This clonotype originated in a man aged 18-30 years in good health. The V and J genes are TRBV5-6 and TRBJ1-6. The CDR3 sequence is CASTGTYNSPLHF.